This T cell receptor (beta chain) came from a study of T cells after yellow fever vaccination. Trimming cost V 2 bases and J 9 bases, with 19 bases left between them. The germline CDR1 and CDR2 sequences are SGHTA and FQGTGA. The CDR3 is made up of 16 amino acids. Each CDR3 protein gets one entry after TCRdb re-called the 5' RACE reads with MiXCR. The sample carries under 550,000 distinct CDR3 sequences, about a fifth recorded once. This receptor was taken from a man younger than 30 who received the YFV17D yellow fever vaccine. The rearrangement uses TRBV7-3 and TRBJ2-2, with D perhaps assigned TRBD1 or TRBD2 (6 bases each). The source material was PBMCs, sampled approximately 20 days after the first yellow fever vaccination. The CDR3 DNA reads as TGTGCCAGCAGCTTATTTATCTTATGGGGGGCCCGGGAGCTGTTTTTT. Its protein is CASSLFILWGARELFF.